Presented here are 15 T cell receptor beta chains from one specimen sequenced in a study of cytomegalovirus exposure and HLA in healthy donors. Primers: 60 Vbeta forward and 13 Jbeta reverse. The table came from immunoSEQ multiplex PCR; TCRdb's copy has only in-frame clones and leaves some out. The sample consists of some 270,000 clones, 80% to 95% of them appearing once. Sequences were obtained from PBMCs. The receptors come from a girl aged 2 to 9 in good health and CMV-seronegative.

V usage is TRBV9 and J usage is TRBJ2-1; 12 nucleotides align to TRBD2. Trimming removed 0 bases from V and 12 bases from J; junction bases left unmatched: 10. The germline gives CDR1 SGDLS, CDR2 YYNGEE. This CDR3 has 16 residues. The CDR3 loop is CASSVALLAGGVGQFF. CDR3 DNA: TGTGCCAGCAGCGTAGCTTTACTAGCGGGGGGCGTTGGGCAGTTCTTC. The full variable domain, completed using reference TRBV9 and TRBJ2-1, is DSGVTQTPKHLITATGQRVTLRCSPRSGDLSVYWYQQSLDQGLQFLIQYYNGEERAKGNILERFSAQQFPDLHSELNLSSLELGDSALYFCASSVALLAGGVGQFFGPGTRLTVL.

The V gene is TRBV30, the J gene TRBJ1-3; D gene uncertain. V lost 5 bases, J lost 4 bases, and 6 bases lay in between. The germline V gene has CDR1 GTSNPN and CDR2 SVGIG (reference sequence). There are 11 residues in the CDR3. This CDR3 is CAWSTGNTIYF. Here the CDR3 DNA reads TGTGCCTGGTCGACAGGAAACACCATATATTTT. The entire variable domain, with the rest obtained from reference TRBV30 and TRBJ1-3, is as follows: SQTIHQWPATLVQPVGSPLSLECTVEGTSNPNLYWYRQAAGRGLQLLFYSVGIGQISSEVPQNLSASRPQDRQFILSSKKLLLSDSGFYLCAWSTGNTIYFGEGSWLTVV.

The chain uses TRBV6-1 and TRBJ2-5; possibly TRBD1 for D (6 bases). The end of the DNA is better explained by TRBJ2-7, so the J call may be wrong. The germline CDR1 and CDR2 sequences are MNHNS and SASEGT. This CDR3 comprises 14 residues. The DNA of the CDR3 is TGTGCCAGCAGCGTAATGGACAGAACCACCGAGCAGTACTTC. This gives the protein CASSVMDRTTEQYF.

The CDR3 is CASSGGRGGNQPQHF. The DNA for the CDR3 is TGTGCCAGCAGTGGGGGGCGCGGTGGCAATCAGCCCCAGCATTTT. The J gene is TRBJ1-5, the V gene TRBV2, with a weak D call TRBD1 (6 bases). The length of the CDR3 is 15 residues. V lost 4 bases, J lost 2 bases, and 12 bases lay in between. In germline, CDR1 is SNHLY, CDR2 FYNNEI.

This chain connects TRBV2 to TRBJ1-5; D remains unclear. The V end lost 5 bases, the J end lost 2 bases, and 16 bases lay between the germline ends. The CDR3 is made up of 16 amino acids. CDR1 is SNHLY, CDR2 FYNNEI, per germline. CDR3 DNA sequence: TGTGCCAGCAGTCCGACCAACGCGGGCGGCAATCAGCCCCAGCATTTT. The encoded protein is CASSPTNAGGNQPQHF.

This clone was seen only once. The chain has TRBV5-1 and TRBJ1-3, with D tentatively TRBD1 (6 bases). V shed 4 bases and J shed 0 bases, with 11 bases lying between them. Germline values: CDR1 SGHRS, CDR2 YFSETQ. The CDR3 consists of 15 residues. The CDR3 here is CASSRDTGSGNTIYF. The CDR3, as DNA: TGCGCCAGCAGCCGGGACACCGGCTCTGGAAACACCATATATTTT. The full variable domain, its missing parts supplied by reference TRBV5-1 and TRBJ1-3, is KAGVTQTPRYLIKTRGQQVTLSCSPISGHRSVSWYQQTPGQGLQFLFEYFSETQRNKGNFPGRFSGRQFSNSRSEMNVSTLELGDSALYLCASSRDTGSGNTIYFGEGSWLTVV.

The chain combines TRBV5-1 with TRBJ1-1; the D is unclear. Germline-derived CDR1 and CDR2 are SGHRS and YFSETQ. The length of the CDR3 is 16 residues. V shed 2 bases and J shed 0 bases, with 14 bases lying between them. CDR3 region: CASSFYGEKMNTEAFF. The CDR3 nucleotides read TGCGCCAGCAGCTTTTATGGGGAGAAGATGAACACTGAAGCTTTCTTT.

CDR3 sequence reads: CASSLGLAGIYEQYF. The CDR3 DNA follows: TGTGCCAGCAGCTTGGGACTAGCGGGAATCTACGAGCAGTACTTC. The chain carries TRBV5-4 and TRBJ2-7; 11 bases map to TRBD2. The CDR3 sequence is 15 residues long. Germline assignment: CDR1 SGHNT and CDR2 YYREEE (reference sequence). Losses at the gene ends were 0 bases for V and 3 bases for J; bases not matched to a gene: 2.

This chain connects TRBV6-5 to TRBJ1-4; the D is unclear. The germline gives CDR1 MNHEY, CDR2 SVGAGI. This CDR3 spans 16 amino acids. The V gene lost 3 bases and the J gene lost 0 bases, with 11 bases spanning the gap. CDR3 region: CASSYISPATNEKLFF. The CDR3, as DNA: TGTGCCAGCAGTTATATTTCCCCCGCAACTAATGAAAAACTGTTTTTT.

The genes are TRBV27 and TRBJ2-7; possibly TRBD2 for D (6 bases). The CDR3 is made up of 16 amino acids. The V end lost 5 bases, the J end lost 4 bases, and 21 bases lay between the germline ends. Germline V gives CDR1 MNHEY, CDR2 SMNVEV (reference sequence). CDR3: CASSPQGIAEKYEQYF. The DNA of the CDR3 is TGTGCCAGCAGTCCCCAAGGGATAGCGGAGAAGTACGAGCAGTACTTC.

The CDR3 DNA is TGTGCCAGCAGGGAGACAGGGAGGTCAGATACGCAGTATTTT. Amino acids: CASRETGRSDTQYF. The gene calls are TRBV28 and TRBJ2-3; TRBD1 is a possible D gene (7 bases). The CDR3 is 14 residues long. Trimming removed 6 bases at V and 4 bases at J, with 14 bases between. CDR1 and CDR2 from the germline V gene are MDHEN and SYDVKM.

This clone showed up just once. CDR3 DNA sequence: TGCAGCGTTGAATTCACAGGGAACTACGAGCAGTACTTC. Translation: CSVEFTGNYEQYF. The J gene is TRBJ2-7, the V gene TRBV29-1; weak D call: TRBD1 (6 bases). The CDR3 extends over 13 amino acids. Per germline, CDR1 SQVTM and CDR2 ANQGSEA. Trimming pared 2 bases from V and 3 bases from J, leaving 11 bases between.

The chain links TRBV5-1 to TRBJ2-3; 10 positions match TRBD2. This CDR3 region has 16 residues. Trimming took 4 bases from V and 2 from J; bases not matched to a gene: 7. Germline-derived CDR1 and CDR2 are SGHRS and YFSETQ. In DNA form, the CDR3 reads TGCGCCAGCAGCCTCCGGACTAGCGGAGACACAGATACGCAGTATTTT. Encoded protein: CASSLRTSGDTDTQYF. Complete variable domain (other parts from reference TRBV5-1 and TRBJ2-3): KAGVTQTPRYLIKTRGQQVTLSCSPISGHRSVSWYQQTPGQGLQFLFEYFSETQRNKGNFPGRFSGRQFSNSRSEMNVSTLELGDSALYLCASSLRTSGDTDTQYFGPGTRLTVL.

The rearrangement links TRBV6-5 to TRBJ2-3, with 8 bases lining up with TRBD1. The CDR3 extends over 14 amino acids. Germline V lookup: CDR1 MNHEY, CDR2 SVGAGI. The V segment lost 0 bases and the J segment 7 bases; nucleotides outside the gene matches: 3. The CDR3 sequence: CASSYSQGANTQYF. CDR3 nucleotides: TGTGCCAGCAGTTACTCCCAGGGGGCGAATACGCAGTATTTT.

The rearrangement links TRBV19 to TRBJ2-5, with TRBD1 as a possible D gene (5 bases). Germline V gene lookup returns CDR1 LNHDA and CDR2 SQIVND (reference sequence). Trimming stripped 1 base from V and 5 bases from J, with 17 bases between. The CDR3 loop spans 16 amino acids. The CDR3 loop reads CASSIGKGVLGETQYF. The CDR3 coding sequence is TGTGCCAGTAGTATAGGAAAAGGGGTTTTGGGGGAGACCCAGTACTTC.